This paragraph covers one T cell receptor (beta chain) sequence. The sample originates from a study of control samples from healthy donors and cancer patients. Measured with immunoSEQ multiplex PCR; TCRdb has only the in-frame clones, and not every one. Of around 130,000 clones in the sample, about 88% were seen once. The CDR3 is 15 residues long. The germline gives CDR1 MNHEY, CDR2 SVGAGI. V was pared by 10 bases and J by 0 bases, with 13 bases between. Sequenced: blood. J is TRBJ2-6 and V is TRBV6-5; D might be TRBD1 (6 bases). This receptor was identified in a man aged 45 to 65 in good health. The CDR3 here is CATNRDASGANVLTF. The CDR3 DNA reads TGTGCCACGAACAGGGATGCCTCTGGGGCCAACGTCCTGACTTTC.